The rows below give T cell receptor beta chains drawn from one sample of a study of T cell repertoires in ileal Crohn's disease. The data were produced by immunoSEQ multiplex PCR, yet TCRdb's version contains in-frame clones alone and is incomplete. This table has under 2,500 clones, about 63% appearing once. The material sequenced was ileal tissue. These receptors originate from an adult with Crohn's disease. Both conserved end residues are part of each CDR3. Fields, in order: J gene, clone size, V gene, D gene, CDR3 DNA, CDR3 protein. The D gene is left open where the match is weak. Clone sizes are given selectively: once, few, many, or a class where the clone is expanded.

>TRBJ1-1|.|TRBV4-1|.
TGCGCCAGCAGCCCCCCTAAGAGTGGAGTAAACACTGAAGCTTTCTTT
CASSPPKSGVNTEAFF
>TRBJ2-7|.|TRBV7-9|TRBD1
TGTGCCAGCAGCTTAGGGACAGGGATCGGCGAGCAGTACTTC
CASSLGTGIGEQYF
>TRBJ2-2|.|TRBV7-2|TRBD1
TGTGCCAGCAGCTTAAAGGGGGCGCGGACCGGGGAGCTGTTTTTT
CASSLKGARTGELFF
>TRBJ2-7|.|TRBV28|TRBD2
TGTGCCAGCGGAGGAGCGGGGGCCGGGCACGAGCAGTACTTC
CASGGAGAGHEQYF
>TRBJ2-1|once|TRBV29-1|TRBD2
TGCAGCGTTAAGCGGGGGAGGAATGAGCAGTTCTTC
CSVKRGRNEQFF
>TRBJ2-3|.|TRBV9|.
TGTGCCAGCAGCGTAGGAAACGGTGCGCCCACAGATACGCAGTATTTT
CASSVGNGAPTDTQYF
>TRBJ2-1|.|TRBV11-2|TRBD2
TGTGCCAGCAGTCGTCGTGCGGGGGGCATCTCCTTATACAATGAGCAGTTCTTC
CASSRRAGGISLYNEQFF
>TRBJ1-2|.|TRBV11-2|.
TGTGCCAGCAGCTTAGGGGAGGGCTATGGCTACACCTTC
CASSLGEGYGYTF
>TRBJ1-5|once|TRBV7-3|TRBD1
TGTATGTCACCGGGACAGGGGTTTCCCCAGCATTTT
CMSPGQGFPQHF
>TRBJ2-5|.|TRBV7-7|TRBD2
TGTGCTAGCAGCCGGACGGGGAGGGGAGAGACCCAGTACTTC
CASSRTGRGETQYF
>TRBJ2-3|.|TRBV7-2|TRBD1
TGTGCCAGCAGCTTAGTGGGACAGGGCACAGATACGCAGTATTTT
CASSLVGQGTDTQYF
>TRBJ2-7|.|TRBV19|.
TGTGCCAGTAGTACATCATCGGAGCCAGCCTACGAGCAGTACTTC
CASSTSSEPAYEQYF
>TRBJ2-3|once|TRBV5-4|TRBD2
TGTGCCAGCAGCTTCCCTAGCGGGGGGGGTAATACGCAGTATTTT
CASSFPSGGGNTQYF
>TRBJ1-2|.|TRBV15|.
TGTGCCACCAGCTTGCTAAGGGGGAATGGCTACACCTTC
CATSLLRGNGYTF
>TRBJ1-1|.|TRBV18|.
TGTGCCAGCTCACCCTCAAGACAGATTTTTGAAGCTTTCTTT
CASSPSRQIFEAFF
>TRBJ2-3|few|TRBV5-1|TRBD2
TGCGCCAGCAGCCCAGGACTAGCTAGCACAGATACGCAGTATTTT
CASSPGLASTDTQYF
>TRBJ1-1|.|TRBV7-9|TRBD1
TGTGCCAGCAGCTTAGGGGACAGGGAGAACACTGAAGCTTTCTTT
CASSLGDRENTEAFF
>TRBJ2-2|.|TRBV4-1|.
TGCGCCAGCAGCCAAGTCTTGGCGGCAGCGAACACCGGGGAGCTGTTTTTT
CASSQVLAAANTGELFF
>TRBJ2-7|.|TRBV29-1|.
TGCAGCGTTGGCAGGGCGGTAGGCGAGCAGTACTTC
CSVGRAVGEQYF
>TRBJ2-6|once|TRBV14|.
TGTGCCAGCAGCCAAGTCACTGGAGCTGGCCGGCCTGGGGCCAACGTCCTGACTTTC
CASSQVTGAGRPGANVLTF
>TRBJ2-5|few|TRBV6-5|.
TGTGCCAGCAGTTACCAGTCGTTGGGGGGTAGGGAGACCCAGTACTTC
CASSYQSLGGRETQYF
>TRBJ1-5|.|TRBV6-5|.
TGTGCCAGCAGCCCAACTCTGAATAGCAATCAGCCCCAGCATTTT
CASSPTLNSNQPQHF
>TRBJ1-2|.|TRBV7-9|.
TGTGCCAGCAGCCGATCAATTGGGGGGAACTATGGCTACACCTTC
CASSRSIGGNYGYTF
>TRBJ2-7|few|TRBV20-1|.
TGCAGTGCTAGTCTCAGGGACGAGCAGTACTTC
CSASLRDEQYF
>TRBJ2-1|.|TRBV7-9|TRBD2
TGTGCCAGCAGCTTCTTGGGCGGGGGGGCCTCGAATGAGCAGTTCTTC
CASSFLGGGASNEQFF
>TRBJ2-5|.|TRBV7-9|.
TGTGCCAGCAGCCCCAACAGGGTTATCCAGTACTTC
CASSPNRVIQYF
>TRBJ1-6|.|TRBV5-1|TRBD1
TGCGCCAGCAGCTTCACCGGGACAGGGATCGATTCACCCCTCCACTTT
CASSFTGTGIDSPLHF
>TRBJ2-1|.|TRBV19|.
TGTGCCAGTAGTATGAGCAGGGTGGGCAATGAGCAGTTCTTC
CASSMSRVGNEQFF
>TRBJ2-7|.|TRBV21-1|.
TGTGCCAGCAGCAAAGCCGCATCCCGGACTAGGGATTGGGAGCAGTACTTC
CASSKAASRTRDWEQYF
>TRBJ2-2|.|TRBV5-1|TRBD2
TGCGCCAGCAATCGGGGAGGGCAAACCGGGGAGCTGTTTTTT
CASNRGGQTGELFF